The clone carrying this TCR beta chain was counted at least ten times. Its antigen is currently unknown. V was pared by 7 bases and J by 4 bases, with 25 bases between. This CDR3 region has 17 residues. Germline loops: CDR1 LNHNV, CDR2 YYDKDF (reference sequence). These data originate in a study of T-cell reconstitution after alpha-beta-depleted transplantation in children. Study conclusions and caveats: The high TCRbeta diversity at day 60 in some patients came from surviving recipient T cells and thymic progenitors. The origin of alpha-beta T cells about two months after transplant was reportedly several hundred expanded graft clones. T-cell numbers and diversity, one year after transplant, stemmed largely from T cells that were newly produced.

During its preparation, the TCRbeta library received unique molecular identifiers. Each CDR3 protein is one row after TCRdb ran MiXCR on the PCR reads. The profile shows about 250,000 distinct CDR3 sequences, 24% of them singletons. Sequencing was performed on PBMCs, mostly from graft donor cells, taken 360 days after TCRalphabeta/CD19-depleted stem cell transplant. This rearrangement joins TRBV15 to TRBJ1-2; D is perhaps TRBD1 (5 bases). The sequence was collected from a female patient between 2 and 15 years old who had a stem cell transplant for congenital amegakaryocytic thrombocytopenia, so the T cells may come from the graft donor. The CDR3 loop is CATIGLLGPENLYGYTF. The CDR3 DNA follows: TGTGCCACCATAGGGCTTCTGGGGCCGGAGAACCTCTATGGCTACACCTTC.